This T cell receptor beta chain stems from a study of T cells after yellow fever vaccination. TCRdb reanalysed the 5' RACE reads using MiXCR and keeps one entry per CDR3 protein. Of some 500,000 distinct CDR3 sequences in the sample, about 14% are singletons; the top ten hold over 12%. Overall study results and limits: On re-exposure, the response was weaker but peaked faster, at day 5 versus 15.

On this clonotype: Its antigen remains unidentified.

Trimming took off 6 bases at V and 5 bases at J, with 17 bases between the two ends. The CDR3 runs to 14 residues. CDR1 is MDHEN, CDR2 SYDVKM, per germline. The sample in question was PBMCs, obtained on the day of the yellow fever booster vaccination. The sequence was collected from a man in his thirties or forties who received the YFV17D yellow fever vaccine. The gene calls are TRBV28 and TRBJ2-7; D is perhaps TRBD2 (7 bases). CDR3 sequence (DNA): TGTGCCAGCAGGGGGGGCGGGAGTTTCCACGAGCAGTACTTC. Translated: CASRGGGSFHEQYF.